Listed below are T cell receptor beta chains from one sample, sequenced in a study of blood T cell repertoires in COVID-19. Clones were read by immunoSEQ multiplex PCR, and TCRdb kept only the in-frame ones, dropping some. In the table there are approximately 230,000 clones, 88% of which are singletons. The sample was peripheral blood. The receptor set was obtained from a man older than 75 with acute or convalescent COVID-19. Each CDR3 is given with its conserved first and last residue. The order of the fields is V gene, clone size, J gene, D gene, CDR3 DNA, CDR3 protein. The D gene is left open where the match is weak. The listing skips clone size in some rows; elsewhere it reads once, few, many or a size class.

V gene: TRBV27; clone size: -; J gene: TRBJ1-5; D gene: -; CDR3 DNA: TGTGCCAGCAGCCCTTCGAGGGCCGCTTATCAGCCCCAGCATTTT; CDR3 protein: CASSPSRAAYQPQHF
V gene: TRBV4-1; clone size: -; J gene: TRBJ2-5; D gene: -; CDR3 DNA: TGCGCCAGCAGCGACCCCGGGGAACCGCTAGGTCAGACCCAGTACTTC; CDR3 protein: CASSDPGEPLGQTQYF
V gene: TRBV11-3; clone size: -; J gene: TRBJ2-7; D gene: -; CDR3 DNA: TGTGCCAGCAGCCGATACAGGGATTCCTACGAGCAGTACTTC; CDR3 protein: CASSRYRDSYEQYF
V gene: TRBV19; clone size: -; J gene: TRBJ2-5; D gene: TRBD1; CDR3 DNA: TGTGCCAGTAGTCCGGGACAGGGACTTTCGGCCCAGTACTTC; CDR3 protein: CASSPGQGLSAQYF
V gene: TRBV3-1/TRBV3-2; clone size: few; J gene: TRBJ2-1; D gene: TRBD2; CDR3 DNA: TGTGCCAGCAGCCCTTTGGGGGAGGGCCTCTATGAGCAGTTCTTC; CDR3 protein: CASSPLGEGLYEQFF
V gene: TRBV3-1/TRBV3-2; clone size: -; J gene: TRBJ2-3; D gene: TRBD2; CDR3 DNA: TGTGCCAGCAGCCAAGATTCTTGGCTAGCGGGGGGCCGCACAGATACGCAGTATTTT; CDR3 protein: CASSQDSWLAGGRTDTQYF
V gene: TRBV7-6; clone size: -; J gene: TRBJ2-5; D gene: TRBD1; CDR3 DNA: TGTGCCAGCAGCTTAGCGACAGGGGTCGGTCCGGGGTGGATCGGAGAGACCCAGTACTTC; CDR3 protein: CASSLATGVGPGWIGETQYF
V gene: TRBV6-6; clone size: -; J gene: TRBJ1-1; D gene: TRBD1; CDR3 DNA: TGTGCCAGCAACAGGGGGGGTGAAGCTTTCTTT; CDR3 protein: CASNRGGEAFF
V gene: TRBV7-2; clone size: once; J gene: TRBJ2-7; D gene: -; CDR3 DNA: TGTGCCAGCAGCTTAGGCCGCTCACAGGCCTTCCTCTCCTACGAGCAGTACTTC; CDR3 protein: CASSLGRSQAFLSYEQYF
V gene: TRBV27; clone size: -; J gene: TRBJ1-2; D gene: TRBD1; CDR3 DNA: TGTGCCAGCAGATACAGGGGAACAAATGGCTACACCTTC; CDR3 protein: CASRYRGTNGYTF
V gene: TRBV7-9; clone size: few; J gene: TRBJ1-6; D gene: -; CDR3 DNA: TGTGCCAGCAGCTTAGACGGGACACCATTTTCACCCCTCCACTTT; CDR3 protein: CASSLDGTPFSPLHF
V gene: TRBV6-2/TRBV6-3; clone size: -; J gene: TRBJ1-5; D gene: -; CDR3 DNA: TGTGCCAGCAGATACTCGGGCTCCACGGGGAGCAATCAGCCCCAGCATTTT; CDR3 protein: CASRYSGSTGSNQPQHF
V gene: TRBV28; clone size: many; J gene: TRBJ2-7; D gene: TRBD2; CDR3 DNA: TGTGCCAGCAGCCCTGCGACTAGCGGGAGTTCCTACGAGCAGTACTTC; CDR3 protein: CASSPATSGSSYEQYF
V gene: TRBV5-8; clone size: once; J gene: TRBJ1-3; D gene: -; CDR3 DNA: TGTGCCAGCAGCTTAACTGTTGGAAACACCATATATTTT; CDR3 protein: CASSLTVGNTIYF
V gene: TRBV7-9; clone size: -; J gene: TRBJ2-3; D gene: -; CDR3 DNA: TGTGCCAGCAGCTTAGTGGCCGGGGACACAGATACGCAGTATTTT; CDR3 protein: CASSLVAGDTDTQYF
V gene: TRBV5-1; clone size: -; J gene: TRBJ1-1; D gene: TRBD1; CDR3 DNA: TGCGCCAGCAGCTTGGATACAGGGGGCTCGACCGAAGCTTTCTTT; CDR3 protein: CASSLDTGGSTEAFF
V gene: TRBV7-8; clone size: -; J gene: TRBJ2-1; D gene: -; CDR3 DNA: TGTGCCAGCAGCTCAGACAGGACCTACAATGAGCAGTTCTTC; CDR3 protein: CASSSDRTYNEQFF
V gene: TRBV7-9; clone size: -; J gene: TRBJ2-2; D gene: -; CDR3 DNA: TGTGCCAGCAGCCCACCCGGGACAATGGACACCGGGGAGCTGTTTTTT; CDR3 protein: CASSPPGTMDTGELFF
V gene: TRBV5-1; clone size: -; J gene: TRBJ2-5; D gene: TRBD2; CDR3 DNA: TGCGCCAGCAGCTTGGCTGTTATGGCTAGCGGGTACCAAGAGACCCAGTACTTC; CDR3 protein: CASSLAVMASGYQETQYF
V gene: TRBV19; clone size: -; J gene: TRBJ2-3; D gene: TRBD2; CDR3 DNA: TGTGCCAGTACCCCGCGGCGGGAGGGCCGGGATACGCAGTATTTT; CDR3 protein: CASTPRREGRDTQYF
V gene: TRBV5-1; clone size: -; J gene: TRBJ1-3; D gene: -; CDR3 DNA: TGCGCCAGCAGCGAGGGCCAGGTGGATGGAAACACCATATATTTT; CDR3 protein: CASSEGQVDGNTIYF
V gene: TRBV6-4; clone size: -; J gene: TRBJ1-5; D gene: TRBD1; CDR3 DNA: TGTGCCAGCAGTGAATCTGGACAGGATGGTCAGCCCCAGCATTTT; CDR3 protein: CASSESGQDGQPQHF
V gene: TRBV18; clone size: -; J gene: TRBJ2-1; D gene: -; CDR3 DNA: TGTGCCAGCTCGCCGGGACACCCAAATGAGCAGTTCTTC; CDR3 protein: CASSPGHPNEQFF
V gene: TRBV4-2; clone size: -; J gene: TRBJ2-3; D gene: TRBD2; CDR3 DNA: TGTGCCAGCAGCCAGCTCCGACTAGCGGGAGTAGATACGCAGTATTTT; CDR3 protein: CASSQLRLAGVDTQYF
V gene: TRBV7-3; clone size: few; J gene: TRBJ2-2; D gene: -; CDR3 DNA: TGTGCCAGCAGCTTAAACTTCGTCGGCGGGGAGCTGTTTTTT; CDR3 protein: CASSLNFVGGELFF
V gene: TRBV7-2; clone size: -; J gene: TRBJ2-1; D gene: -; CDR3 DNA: TGTGCCAGCAGCCAGTCACTGACTAGTGGTTTCTTC; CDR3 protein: CASSQSLTSGFF
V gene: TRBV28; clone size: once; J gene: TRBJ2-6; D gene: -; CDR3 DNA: TGTGCCAGCAGGGAGGGACAGCCTGGGGCCAACGTCCTGACTTTC; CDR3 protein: CASREGQPGANVLTF
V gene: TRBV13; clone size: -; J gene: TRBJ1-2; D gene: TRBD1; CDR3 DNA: TGTGCCAGCAGCTTTGAGGGGGCGCGCGGCTACACCTTC; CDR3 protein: CASSFEGARGYTF
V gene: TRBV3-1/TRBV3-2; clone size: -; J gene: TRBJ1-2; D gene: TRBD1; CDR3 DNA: TGTGCCAGCAGCCACAGTACAGGGGAGGGCTACACCTTC; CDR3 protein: CASSHSTGEGYTF
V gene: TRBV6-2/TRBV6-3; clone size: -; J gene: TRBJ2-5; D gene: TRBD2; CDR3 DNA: TGTGCCAGCAGTTACGCGAGCGGGAGCGAGACCCAGTACTTC; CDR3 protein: CASSYASGSETQYF
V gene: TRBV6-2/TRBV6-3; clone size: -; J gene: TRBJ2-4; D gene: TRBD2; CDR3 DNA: TGTGCCAGCAGTGATCAAGCCGGGGGGGGCAAAAACATTCAGTACTTC; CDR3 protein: CASSDQAGGGKNIQYF
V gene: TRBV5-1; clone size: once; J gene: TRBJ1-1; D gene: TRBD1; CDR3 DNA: TGCGCCAGCAGCTTGGCCGGGACAGCTGTCGAAGCTTTCTTT; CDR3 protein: CASSLAGTAVEAFF
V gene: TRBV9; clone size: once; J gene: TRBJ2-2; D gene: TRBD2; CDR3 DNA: TGTGCCAGCACCGGGACTAGCGAGAACACCGGGGAGCTGTTTTTT; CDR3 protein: CASTGTSENTGELFF
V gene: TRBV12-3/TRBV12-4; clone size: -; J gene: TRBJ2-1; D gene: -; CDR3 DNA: TGTGCCAGCAGTTTCCAAGAGGTCTATGAGCAGTTCTTC; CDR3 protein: CASSFQEVYEQFF